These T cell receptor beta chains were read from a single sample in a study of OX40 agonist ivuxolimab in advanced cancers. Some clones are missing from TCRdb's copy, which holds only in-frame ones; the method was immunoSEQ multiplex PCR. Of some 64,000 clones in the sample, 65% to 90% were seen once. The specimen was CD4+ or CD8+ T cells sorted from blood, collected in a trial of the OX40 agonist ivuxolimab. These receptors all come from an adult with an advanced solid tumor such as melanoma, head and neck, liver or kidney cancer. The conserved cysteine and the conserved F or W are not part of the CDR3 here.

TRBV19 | ASSIGLWVTGELF
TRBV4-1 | ASSQALAGGETQY
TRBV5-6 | ASSPRGMTGNTIY
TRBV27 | ASSTTSGTVAQAF
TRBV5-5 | ASSSRDSGYEQY
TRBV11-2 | ASSLGVGTATGELF
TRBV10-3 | AIRLTGGWNEQF
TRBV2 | ASNPDRANTEAF
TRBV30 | AWQQGASTDTQY
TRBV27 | ASRATGVYEQY
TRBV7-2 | ASSLASRLAGVEQF
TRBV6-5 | ASSYRGLEKLF
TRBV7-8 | ASSRPPTDTQY
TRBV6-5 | ASSVASSYNEQF
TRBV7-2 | ASSLWAPDSGNTIY
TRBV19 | ASSNPGGVSHEQY
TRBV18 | ASSSGGNVLT
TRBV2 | ASSALAGETGEQF
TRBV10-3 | AIRDGQGGDYGYT
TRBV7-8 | ASSSPPGYEQY
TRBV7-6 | ASSSHPGQGGTEAF
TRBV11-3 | ASSLGRSTDTQY
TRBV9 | ASSSPGRGAAEAF
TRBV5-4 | ASSSDSFTVLYGYT
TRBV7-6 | ASSAYWSNEQF
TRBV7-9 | ASSLLLAGSNEQF
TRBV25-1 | ASSELTFASTDTQY